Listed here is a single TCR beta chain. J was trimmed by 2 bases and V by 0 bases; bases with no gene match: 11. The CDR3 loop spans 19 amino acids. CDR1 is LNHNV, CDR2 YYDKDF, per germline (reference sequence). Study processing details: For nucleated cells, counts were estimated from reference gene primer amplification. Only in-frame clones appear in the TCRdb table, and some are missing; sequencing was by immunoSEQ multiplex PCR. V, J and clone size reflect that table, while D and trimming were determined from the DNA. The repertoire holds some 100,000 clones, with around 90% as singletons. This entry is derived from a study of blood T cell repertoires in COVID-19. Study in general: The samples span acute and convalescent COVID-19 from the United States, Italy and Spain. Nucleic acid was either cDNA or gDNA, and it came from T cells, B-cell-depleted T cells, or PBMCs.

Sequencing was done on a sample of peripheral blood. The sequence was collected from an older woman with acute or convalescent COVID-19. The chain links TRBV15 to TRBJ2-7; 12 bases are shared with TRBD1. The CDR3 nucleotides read TGTGCCACCAGCAGAGACTATCTCGGGACAGGGGGCTTCCCCTACGAGCAGTACTTC. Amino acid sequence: CATSRDYLGTGGFPYEQYF.